Listed below are T cell receptor beta chains from one sample, sequenced in a study of T cell responses to AZD1222 COVID-19 vaccine. Sequencing used immunoSEQ multiplex PCR; TCRdb keeps in-frame clones, though not all of them. The sample includes approximately 100,000 clones, 85% to 90% of them seen just once. This sample comprised peripheral blood, obtained on day 0 of AZD1222 vaccination. The receptors were sampled from an adult in good health. Each CDR3 is given with its conserved first and last residue. A D gene is named only where the DNA matches it firmly. Some rows mark clone size as missing; the rest say once, few, many or name a class of expanded clone.

cdr3_aa cdr3_nt j_call v_call cdr3_length clone_size d_call
CASGTVTSPLHF TGTGCCAGCGGGACAGTGACCTCACCCCTCCACTTT TRBJ1-6 TRBV28 12 . TRBD1
CASSFSGTEAFF TGTGCCAGCAGCTTTTCTGGAACTGAAGCTTTCTTT TRBJ1-1 TRBV11-3 12 few .
CASSLDPGEQFF TGTGCCAGCAGCTTAGACCCTGGGGAGCAGTTCTTC TRBJ2-1 TRBV7-9 12 medium-sized .
CASSLGSKFNEQFF TGTGCCAGCAGCTTAGGGAGCAAATTCAATGAGCAGTTCTTC TRBJ2-1 TRBV11-1 14 . .
CASTKIFAGNTEAFF TGTGCCAGTACGAAGATTTTCGCAGGGAACACTGAAGCTTTCTTT TRBJ1-1 TRBV19 15 . .
CASRRGGRVDNQPQHF TGTGCCAGCCGAAGGGGGGGCAGGGTCGACAATCAGCCCCAGCATTTT TRBJ1-5 TRBV19 16 . .
CASSPGASGRTQFF TGTGCCAGCAGCCCCGGGGCTAGCGGGAGAACGCAGTTCTTC TRBJ2-1 TRBV7-9 14 . TRBD2
CASSRDTQRNTEAFF TGTGCCAGCAGCCGGGACACCCAGAGGAACACTGAAGCTTTCTTT TRBJ1-1 TRBV5-4 15 . .
CASSQASISYTQYF TGTGCCAGCAGCCAGGCCAGTATTTCCTATACGCAGTATTTT TRBJ2-3 TRBV9 14 medium-sized .
CAWSLHRGPWGYTF TGTGCCTGGAGTCTTCACAGGGGGCCCTGGGGCTACACCTTC TRBJ1-2 TRBV30 14 . TRBD1
CASIPGGQRGTDTQYF TGCGCCAGCATCCCGGGGGGACAGCGGGGGACAGATACGCAGTATTTT TRBJ2-3 TRBV5-1 16 . .
CASSARQVGSSYEQYF TGCGCCAGCAGCGCAAGACAGGTCGGGAGCTCCTACGAGCAGTACTTC TRBJ2-7 TRBV5-1 16 . .
CASSRDRGYEQYF TGTGCCAGCAGCCGGGACAGGGGTTACGAGCAGTACTTC TRBJ2-7 TRBV25-1 13 . TRBD1
CASTPGQGGIRIEAFF TGTGCCAGTACCCCGGGACAGGGGGGGATTCGGATTGAAGCTTTCTTT TRBJ1-1 TRBV19 16 . TRBD1
CASSQDRGDIQYF TGCGCCAGCAGCCAAGATCGAGGGGACATTCAGTACTTC TRBJ2-4 TRBV4-3 13 few .
CATGGKRSNQPQHF TGTGCCACGGGAGGGAAGAGAAGCAATCAGCCCCAGCATTTT TRBJ1-5 TRBV24-1 14 . .
CASSSLQGNTEAFF TGTGCCAGCAGTAGTTTACAGGGGAACACTGAAGCTTTCTTT TRBJ1-1 TRBV6-5 14 few .
CATSRDYASPNYGYTF TGTGCCACCAGCAGAGATTACGCCAGCCCTAACTATGGCTACACCTTC TRBJ1-2 TRBV15 16 . .
CASSLGGVSYNEQFF TGTGCCAGCAGCTTAGGCGGGGTCTCCTACAATGAGCAGTTCTTC TRBJ2-1 TRBV11-3 15 . .
CASKTETQYF TGTGCCAGCAAAACGGAGACCCAGTACTTC TRBJ2-5 TRBV2 10 . .
CASSPPLQTSGSSDSYNEQFF TGTGCCAGCTCACCACCCCTTCAAACTAGCGGGAGCTCCGACTCCTACAATGAGCAGTTCTTC TRBJ2-1 TRBV18 21 . TRBD2
CASSFDYISVEKLFF TGTGCCAGCAGTTTCGATTATATCTCGGTAGAAAAACTGTTTTTT TRBJ1-4 TRBV28 15 . .
CASSWLAGGPNEQFF TGCGCCAGCAGCTGGCTAGCGGGAGGGCCTAATGAGCAGTTCTTC TRBJ2-1 TRBV5-1 15 . TRBD2
CASSDPGLAGGPGTGELFF TGTGCCAGCAGCGACCCGGGACTAGCGGGAGGGCCAGGGACCGGGGAGCTGTTTTTT TRBJ2-2 TRBV6-2/TRBV6-3 19 . TRBD2
CASSLPGTNYGYTF TGTGCCAGCAGTTTACCAGGGACTAACTATGGCTACACCTTC TRBJ1-2 TRBV28 14 . .
CAWSVRPAFVGGELFF TGTGCCTGGAGTGTACGGCCTGCCTTCGTGGGTGGGGAGCTGTTTTTT TRBJ2-2 TRBV30 16 . .
CASSPQGETEAFF TGTGCCAGCAGTCCCCAAGGGGAGACTGAAGCTTTCTTT TRBJ1-1 TRBV12-3/TRBV12-4 13 . .
CSANGGDRGNYGYTF TGCAGCGCCAATGGTGGGGACAGGGGAAACTATGGCTACACCTTC TRBJ1-2 TRBV29-1 15 . TRBD1
CASRKGTSGNIQYF TGTGCCAGCAGAAAAGGGACTAGTGGGAACATTCAGTACTTC TRBJ2-4 TRBV27 14 . TRBD2
CASSPPTRGNEQFF TGTGCCAGCTCACCACCTACTAGAGGGAATGAGCAGTTCTTC TRBJ2-1 TRBV18 14 few .
CASSLAPAEPYEQYF TGTGCCAGCAGCTTAGCCCCAGCGGAGCCCTACGAGCAGTACTTC TRBJ2-7 TRBV7-2 15 . .
CASSSSPGTGRFGNSNQPQHF TGTGCCAGCAGTTCGAGCCCCGGGACAGGGCGCTTTGGAAATAGCAATCAGCCCCAGCATTTT TRBJ1-5 TRBV28 21 once TRBD1
CASRPGLASYNEQFF TGTGCCAGCAGGCCGGGACTAGCTTCCTACAATGAGCAGTTCTTC TRBJ2-1 TRBV7-9 15 . TRBD2
CASSISSESNYGYTF TGTGCCAGCAGCATCAGCTCAGAGAGTAACTATGGCTACACCTTC TRBJ1-2 TRBV7-2 15 few .
CASSQERQTISGNTIYF TGTGCCAGCAGCCAAGAAAGACAGACAATCTCTGGAAACACCATATATTTT TRBJ1-3 TRBV4-2 17 . .
CASSSPRIGNSPLHF TGTGCCAGCAGCTCCCCCCGCATCGGTAATTCACCCCTCCACTTT TRBJ1-6 TRBV7-9 15 . .
CATPATIGSDTQYF TGTGCCACCCCCGCTACCATAGGGTCAGATACGCAGTATTTT TRBJ2-3 TRBV2 14 . .
CASSYSIEQYF TGTGCCAGCAGTTACTCGATCGAGCAGTACTTC TRBJ2-7 TRBV6-2/TRBV6-3 11 . .
CAWSVGLAGNNEQFF TGTGCCTGGAGTGTAGGACTAGCGGGTAACAATGAGCAGTTCTTC TRBJ2-1 TRBV30 15 . TRBD2
CASSSNSGTGKETQYF TGTGCCAGCAGCTCGAACTCCGGGACAGGGAAGGAGACCCAGTACTTC TRBJ2-5 TRBV7-2 16 . TRBD1
CASSYVGQENSPLHF TGTGCCAGCAGTTACGTGGGACAGGAAAATTCACCCCTCCACTTT TRBJ1-6 TRBV6-5 15 . TRBD1
CASSSPWVGTGELFF TGTGCCAGCAGCTCGCCTTGGGTTGGCACCGGGGAGCTGTTTTTT TRBJ2-2 TRBV11-3 15 . .